Below are 21 T cell receptor beta chains sequenced from a single sample in a study of blood T cell repertoires in COVID-19. The assay was immunoSEQ multiplex PCR, and TCRdb's table has in-frame clones only and misses some. The sample comprises about 210,000 clones, approximately 90% of which are singletons, and 0.65% to 0.85% rests with the top ten. The sample was peripheral blood. The receptors shown here come from a man aged 40-49 years with acute or convalescent COVID-19.

The chain couples TRBV7-9 to TRBJ2-2; tentative D call: TRBD1 (6 bases). This CDR3 spans 17 amino acids. Germline assignment: CDR1 SEHNR and CDR2 FQNEAQ (reference sequence). Trimming pared 2 bases from V and 4 bases from J, leaving 17 bases between. This CDR3 reads CASSLPLYRVGTGELFF. As DNA, the CDR3 is TGTGCCAGCAGCTTACCTCTATACAGGGTTGGCACCGGGGAGCTGTTTTTT.

This chain joins TRBV19 and TRBJ2-5, with TRBD2 identical over 15 bases. The CDR3 spans 17 residues. The V segment lost 6 bases and the J segment 5 bases; nucleotides outside the gene matches: 10. CDR1 LNHDA and CDR2 SQIVND come from the germline V gene (reference sequence). The CDR3 DNA reads TGTGCCAGTAGCATCAGGACTAGCGGGAGGGCGGGGGAGACCCAGTACTTC. Translating it yields CASSIRTSGRAGETQYF.

The chain employs TRBV28 and TRBJ2-7; possible D gene TRBD1, 6 bases. This CDR3 is 17 amino acids long. V was shortened by 6 bases and J by 3 bases, with 24 bases between the two germline ends. In germline, CDR1 is MDHEN, CDR2 SYDVKM. This chain's CDR3 is CASRGSRGQPLYYEQYF. CDR3 coding DNA: TGTGCCAGCAGGGGATCCCGAGGACAGCCTTTATACTACGAGCAGTACTTC. Complete variable domain (other parts from reference TRBV28 and TRBJ2-7): DVKVTQSSRYLVKRTGEKVFLECVQDMDHENMFWYRQDPGLGLRLIYFSYDVKMKEKGDIPEGYSVSREKKERFSLILESASTNQTSMYLCASRGSRGQPLYYEQYFGPGTRLTVT.

J is TRBJ1-2 and V is TRBV28; 10 bases fit TRBD1. The CDR3 runs 14 residues. With 8 bases clipped from V and 3 bases from J, the junction kept 6 bases outside the gene matches. CDR1 MDHEN and CDR2 SYDVKM come from the germline V gene. CDR3 DNA: TGTGCCAGCTTTCGCGGGACAGGGGACTATGGCTACACCTTC. Residues: CASFRGTGDYGYTF.

The V call is TRBV29-1, the J call TRBJ2-3; tentatively, D is TRBD1 (6 bases). Germline CDR1 SQVTM, CDR2 ANQGSEA. CDR3 length equals 15 residues. V was clipped by 6 bases and J by 6 bases, with 22 bases between them. The CDR3 bases are TGCAGCGTGCCTCTCCCAGGGGCTGAGGGGGATACGCAGTATTTT. Translated: CSVPLPGAEGDTQYF.

V usage is TRBV7-8 and J usage is TRBJ2-1, with 9 bases that match TRBD2. Germline CDR1 is SGHVS and CDR2 is FQNEAQ. The CDR3 loop spans 18 amino acids. V dropped 2 bases and J dropped 0; count of bases not matched to a gene: 8. The chain's CDR3 is CASSLPSTSGSSYNEQFF. The CDR3, as DNA: TGTGCCAGCAGCTTACCTTCGACTAGCGGTAGCTCCTACAATGAGCAGTTCTTC. The variable domain in full, with the rest retrieved from reference TRBV7-8 and TRBJ2-1, is GAGVSQSPRYKVAKRGQDVALRCDPISGHVSLFWYQQALGQGPEFLTYFQNEAQLDKSGLPSDRFFAERPEGSVSTLKIQRTQQEDSAVYLCASSLPSTSGSSYNEQFFGPGTRLTVL.

This rearrangement joins TRBV5-5 to TRBJ2-7; possibly TRBD1 for D (6 bases). Deletions cut 2 bases from V and 0 bases from J, with 12 bases between. The CDR3 consists of 15 residues. CDR1 and CDR2 from the germline V gene are SGHKS and YYEKEE (reference sequence). The CDR3 nucleotides read TGTGCCAGCAGCTTAGGGCAGGGGATCTCCTACGAGCAGTACTTC. Translated, it gives CASSLGQGISYEQYF.

The CDR3: CASSIGTGALMNTEAFF. The CDR3 DNA reads as TGTGCCAGTAGTATCGGGACAGGGGCCCTCATGAACACTGAAGCTTTCTTT. J is TRBJ1-1 and V is TRBV19; 10 nucleotides align to TRBD1. Germline CDR1 and CDR2: LNHDA and SQIVND (reference sequence). This CDR3 has 17 residues. V lost 3 bases and J lost 0; bases outside the gene matches: 7.

This clone was counted once. The V call is TRBV18, the J call TRBJ2-7, with TRBD2 matching over 8 bases. The CDR3 covers 14 residues. After removal of 4 bases from V and 3 bases from J, the junction contained 5 bases not matched to a gene. Germline-derived CDR1 and CDR2 are KGHSH and LQKENI. The CDR3 is CASSQSGRSYEQYF. The CDR3 DNA reads TGTGCCAGCTCACAGAGCGGGAGAAGCTACGAGCAGTACTTC.

This clone showed up just once. The chain joins TRBV5-8 to TRBJ2-3, with TRBD2 matching 9 bases. CDR3 length: 18 amino acids. The J segment lost 0 bases and the V segment lost 4 bases, leaving 12 bases of the junction unmatched. Germline V gene sequence: CDR1 SGHTS, CDR2 YDEGEE. CDR3 sequence reads: CASSLYLLAGTSTDTQYF. The CDR3 DNA sequence: TGTGCCAGCAGCCTTTACCTTCTAGCGGGGACTAGCACAGATACGCAGTATTTT.

The chain combines TRBV7-9 with TRBJ2-1; 9 bases agree with TRBD1. The trim removed 4 bases at V and 2 bases at J, leaving 3 bases unmatched. Germline V lookup: CDR1 SEHNR, CDR2 FQNEAQ (reference sequence). There are 15 residues in the CDR3. CDR3 nucleotides: TGTGCCAGCAGCTGGCGGGACAGGGCCTACAATGAGCAGTTCTTC. It yields the protein CASSWRDRAYNEQFF.

This chain uses TRBV6-5 with TRBJ2-7; 10 bases are shared with TRBD1. The CDR3 contains 15 residues. V gave up 5 bases and J gave up 2 bases; unmatched junction bases: 6. In germline, CDR1 is MNHEY, CDR2 SVGAGI. The CDR3 DNA reads TGTGCCAGCAGTCCCCGACAGGGGGCCCCCTACGAGCAGTACTTC. Its translation: CASSPRQGAPYEQYF.

The chain has TRBV11-2 and TRBJ1-3; 7 bases map to TRBD1. CDR3 length: 18 residues. Germline V gene data show CDR1 as SGHAT and CDR2 as FQNNGV. V lost 4 bases and J lost 2; bases outside the gene matches: 14. The CDR3 bases are TGTGCCAGCAGCTCGACTCGAACAGGGACAGAGCCTGGAAACACCATATATTTT. Protein: CASSSTRTGTEPGNTIYF.

This chain joins TRBV30 and TRBJ2-1; D is ambiguous. The CDR3 has 12 amino acids. Germline V lookup: CDR1 GTSNPN, CDR2 SVGIG (reference sequence). Deletions cut 2 bases from V and 9 bases from J, with 11 bases between. The CDR3 reads CAWSQTFGEQFF. The DNA of the CDR3 is TGTGCCTGGAGTCAGACTTTCGGTGAGCAGTTCTTC.

This clone occurred a few times. The rearrangement joins TRBV9 to TRBJ2-1; 10 bases fit TRBD2. The CDR3 has 16 amino acids. Germline-derived CDR1 and CDR2 are SGDLS and YYNGEE. The V gene end was trimmed by 3 bases and the J gene end by 2 bases; junction bases not matched to a gene: 5. CDR3 amino acids: CASSATLAGTYNEQFF. CDR3 DNA sequence: TGTGCCAGCAGCGCCACACTAGCGGGGACCTACAATGAGCAGTTCTTC. Full variable domain (outside the CDR3, taken from reference TRBV9 and TRBJ2-1): DSGVTQTPKHLITATGQRVTLRCSPRSGDLSVYWYQQSLDQGLQFLIQYYNGEERAKGNILERFSAQQFPDLHSELNLSSLELGDSALYFCASSATLAGTYNEQFFGPGTRLTVL.

The gene calls are TRBV3-1 (or the pseudogene TRBV3-2) and TRBJ1-1; a possible D gene is TRBD1 (5 bases). The CDR3 length is 12 residues. Between the trimmed V and J ends, which lost 3 bases and 10 bases, there was a span of 12 bases. Germline-derived CDR1 and CDR2 are LGHDT and YNNKEL (reference sequence). This CDR3 is CASSQGPQGAFF. The CDR3 nucleotides are TGTGCCAGCAGCCAGGGCCCTCAGGGAGCTTTCTTT.

J is TRBJ2-3 and V is TRBV11-1; D remains ambiguous. Germline CDR1 reads SGHAT; CDR2 reads FQDESV (reference sequence). This CDR3 is 16 amino acids long. Trimming took off 2 bases at V and 2 bases at J, with 14 bases between the two ends. CDR3 nucleotides: TGTGCCAGCAGCTTAATCTCTGGCGGAATCACAGATACGCAGTATTTT. Translation gives CASSLISGGITDTQYF.

V gene TRBV9 combines with J gene TRBJ1-5, with D hard to call. CDR1 and CDR2 (germline): SGDLS, YYNGEE. This CDR3 region has 13 residues. V lost 0 bases to trimming and J lost 6 bases, with 7 bases between them. The CDR3 DNA reads TGTGCCAGCAGCGTAGGGGCGGGTCAGCCCCAGCATTTT. This encodes CASSVGAGQPQHF.

V gene TRBV5-1 combines with J gene TRBJ1-4; unclear D gene. Between the trimmed V and J ends, which lost 0 bases and 5 bases, there was a span of 8 bases. This CDR3 comprises 14 residues. Germline-derived CDR1 and CDR2 are SGHRS and YFSETQ. CDR3 bases: TGCGCCAGCAGCTTGGGGGCAGGCAATGAAAAACTGTTTTTT. Its translation: CASSLGAGNEKLFF.

The J gene is TRBJ2-7, the V gene TRBV28, with TRBD2 identical over 11 bases. J lost 3 bases, V lost 3 bases, and 7 bases had no gene match. Germline V gene lookup returns CDR1 MDHEN and CDR2 SYDVKM. There are 16 residues in the CDR3. The DNA for the CDR3 is TGTGCCAGCAGTTTCGACCTAGCGGGAGGAGACTACGAGCAGTACTTC. It encodes CASSFDLAGGDYEQYF.

The gene calls are TRBV6-6 and TRBJ1-2, with a weak D call TRBD1 (5 bases). The germline V gene has CDR1 MNHNY and CDR2 SVGAGI (reference sequence). Trimming removed 4 bases at V and 4 bases at J, with 7 bases between. The CDR3 runs to 12 residues. CDR3 sequence reads: CASSSDSYGYTF. CDR3 DNA: TGTGCCAGCAGTTCCGACAGCTATGGCTACACCTTC.